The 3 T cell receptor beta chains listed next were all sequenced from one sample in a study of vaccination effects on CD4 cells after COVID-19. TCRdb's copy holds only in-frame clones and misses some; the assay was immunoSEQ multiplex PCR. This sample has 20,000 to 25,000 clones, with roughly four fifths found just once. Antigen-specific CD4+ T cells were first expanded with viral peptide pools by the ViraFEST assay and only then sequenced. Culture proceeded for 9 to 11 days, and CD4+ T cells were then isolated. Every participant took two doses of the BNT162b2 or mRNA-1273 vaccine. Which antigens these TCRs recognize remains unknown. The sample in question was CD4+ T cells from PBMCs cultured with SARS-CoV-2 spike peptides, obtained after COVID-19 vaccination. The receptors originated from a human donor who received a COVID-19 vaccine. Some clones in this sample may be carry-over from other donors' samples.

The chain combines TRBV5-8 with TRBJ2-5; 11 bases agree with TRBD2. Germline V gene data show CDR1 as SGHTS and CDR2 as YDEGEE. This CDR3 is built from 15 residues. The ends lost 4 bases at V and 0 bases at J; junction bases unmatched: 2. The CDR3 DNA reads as TGTGCCAGCAGCCGTAGCGGGGGGGACCAAGAGACCCAGTACTTC. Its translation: CASSRSGGDQETQYF. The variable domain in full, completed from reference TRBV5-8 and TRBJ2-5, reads EAGVTQSPTHLIKTRGQQATLRCSPISGHTSVYWYQQALGLGLQFLLWYDEGEERNRGNFPPRFSGRQFPNYSSELNVNALELEDSALYLCASSRSGGDQETQYFGPGTRLLVL.

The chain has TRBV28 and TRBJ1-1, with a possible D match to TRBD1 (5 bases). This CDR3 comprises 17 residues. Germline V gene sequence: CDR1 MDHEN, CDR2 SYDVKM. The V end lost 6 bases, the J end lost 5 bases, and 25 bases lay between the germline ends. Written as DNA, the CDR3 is TGTGCCAGCAGGAGAAGCGGGGCACCCAAAAGGAGGACTGAAGCTTTCTTT. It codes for CASRRSGAPKRRTEAFF.

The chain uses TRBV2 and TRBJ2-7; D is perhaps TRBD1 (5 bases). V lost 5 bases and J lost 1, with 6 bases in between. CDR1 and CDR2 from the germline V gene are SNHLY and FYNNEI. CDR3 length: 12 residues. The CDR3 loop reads CASSRQSYEQYV. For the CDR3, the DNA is TGTGCCAGCAGTAGACAGTCCTACGAGCAGTACGTC.